These 21 T cell receptor beta chains came from one sample sequenced in a study of monozygotic twins with inflammatory bowel disease. TCRdb reprocessed the 5' RACE reads, keeping one entry per CDR3 protein, no DNA. This listing includes 150,000 to 200,000 distinct CDR3 sequences. Sequencing was done on a sample of blood. The source is a human donor with ulcerative colitis or Crohn's disease, or a healthy co-twin of an affected twin (not recorded which).

The chain couples TRBV3-1 to TRBJ2-1; TCRdb calls TRBD2, which cannot be checked without DNA. Looked up from germline, CDR1 is LGHDT and CDR2 is YNNKEL (reference sequence). The CDR3 sequence is 15 residues long. Here the CDR3 reads CASSDPGLAYNEQFF.

The CDR3 protein is CASSLVGGSVTGELFF. The rearrangement uses TRBV5-1 and TRBJ2-2. Germline lookup yields CDR1 SGHRS and CDR2 YFSETQ. The CDR3 loop spans 16 amino acids.

This chain joins TRBV27 and TRBJ2-7; lacking DNA, the TRBD1 call made by TCRdb goes unchecked. Germline V CDR1 and CDR2: MNHEY, SMNVEV (reference sequence). This CDR3 is built from 15 residues. The CDR3 is CASSLRQGVAYEQYF.

The chain couples TRBV7-6 to TRBJ2-7; TCRdb lists TRBD2, though no DNA is available to test this call. Germline-derived CDR1 and CDR2 are SGHVS and FNYEAQ. The CDR3 length is 15 residues. CDR3 sequence: CASSHRGLAGVEQYF. The complete variable domain, with remaining parts taken from reference TRBV7-6 and TRBJ2-7, reads GAGVSQSPRYKVTKRGQDVALRCDPISGHVSLYWYRQALGQGPEFLTYFNYEAQQDKSGLPNDRFSAERPEGSISTLTIQRTEQRDSAMYRCASSHRGLAGVEQYFGPGTRLTVT.

V usage is TRBV5-1 and J usage is TRBJ2-2; the D call of TRBD2 rests on TCRdb alone, since no DNA is present to check it. The CDR3 length is 16 residues. CDR1 is SGHRS and CDR2 is YFSETQ in the germline V gene. CDR3 protein: CASSSSLASLTGELFF. The whole variable domain, remainder taken from reference TRBV5-1 and TRBJ2-2, is KAGVTQTPRYLIKTRGQQVTLSCSPISGHRSVSWYQQTPGQGLQFLFEYFSETQRNKGNFPGRFSGRQFSNSRSEMNVSTLELGDSALYLCASSSSLASLTGELFFGEGSRLTVL.

J is TRBJ1-3 and V is TRBV27. The CDR3 runs 15 residues. CDR1 is MNHEY and CDR2 is SMNVEV in the germline V gene (reference sequence). CDR3 sequence reads: CASSLSYGAGNTIYF.

The chain uses TRBV24-1 and TRBJ2-2. Germline V gives CDR1 KGHDR, CDR2 SFDVKD. This CDR3 is built from 12 residues. CDR3 sequence reads: CATNGNTGELFF.

The V and J genes are TRBV4-2 and TRBJ2-1; TCRdb names TRBD2, which stays unverified in the absence of DNA. The CDR3 is 17 amino acids. Germline CDR1 and CDR2: LGHNA and YNFKEQ. The CDR3 sequence: CASSQDRVAGEYTEQFF.

V gene TRBV15 combines with J gene TRBJ2-2; TCRdb lists TRBD2, though no DNA is available to test this call. The CDR3 has 17 residues. Germline V lookup: CDR1 LNHNV, CDR2 YYDKDF (reference sequence). CDR3 residues: CATSRDRLAGYTGELFF.

The chain couples TRBV12-3 or TRBV12-4 to TRBJ2-3; absent DNA, TCRdb's TRBD1 call cannot be checked. The CDR3 is made up of 15 amino acids. CDR3 protein: CASGGGSVSTDTQHF.

This chain uses TRBV12-3 or TRBV12-4 with TRBJ2-2; lacking DNA, the TRBD1 call made by TCRdb goes unchecked. The CDR3 spans 20 residues. The CDR3 is CASSFSSGWTGVIGTGELFF.

The rearrangement joins TRBV7-3 to TRBJ1-1; TCRdb selects TRBD1, and the lack of DNA leaves this call unchecked. The CDR3 consists of 14 residues. Germline CDR1 is SGHTA and CDR2 is FQGTGA. This CDR3 is CASSTGGRQTEAFF.

The chain couples TRBV20-1 to TRBJ2-7; TCRdb designates TRBD2, a call that cannot be tested without DNA. Germline lookup yields CDR1 DFQATT and CDR2 SNEGSKA (reference sequence). This CDR3 has 14 residues. The CDR3 protein is CSALTRALKGEQYF.

V and J are TRBV25-1 and TRBJ2-7; TCRdb designates TRBD2, a call that cannot be tested without DNA. Germline loops: CDR1 MGHDK, CDR2 SYGVNS. The CDR3 has 13 residues. The CDR3 loop is CASRRSGPYEQYF.

V and J are TRBV19 and TRBJ1-1; TCRdb proposes TRBD1, but this gene call is untestable without DNA. Germline V gene sequence: CDR1 LNHDA, CDR2 SQIVND (reference sequence). The CDR3 contains 14 residues. The CDR3 spells CASSLKGTHTEAFF.

The chain is built from TRBV6-5 and TRBJ2-4; TCRdb outputs TRBD1, but without DNA this stays unchecked. Per germline, CDR1 MNHEY and CDR2 SVGAGI. The CDR3 covers 17 residues. The CDR3 protein is CASSYSRGQVFRNIQYF.

The J gene is TRBJ2-1, the V gene TRBV24-1; TCRdb outputs TRBD1, but without DNA this stays unchecked. The CDR3 runs 16 residues. Germline V lookup: CDR1 KGHDR, CDR2 SFDVKD. This chain's CDR3 is CATSERQGLAHNEQFF.

The chain carries TRBV12-3 or TRBV12-4 and TRBJ2-7; TCRdb lists TRBD1, though no DNA is available to test this call. The CDR3 has 14 residues. The CDR3 reads CASSPRATSYEQYF.

V gene TRBV11-3 combines with J gene TRBJ2-1; the TCRdb call, TRBD1, lacks DNA for checking. This CDR3 has 15 amino acids. Germline V CDR1 and CDR2: SGHNT, YENEEA. CDR3 loop: CASSLGFQGYNEQFF.

This sequence joins TRBV11-2 and TRBJ2-3; TCRdb gives TRBD2 as the D gene, but with no DNA this cannot be confirmed. CDR3 length equals 18 residues. CDR1 and CDR2 from the germline V gene are SGHAT and FQNNGV. The CDR3: CASSLVPLASGNTDTQYF. Based on the CDR3 plus reference TRBV11-2 and TRBJ2-3, the full variable domain is EAGVAQSPRYKIIEKRQSVAFWCNPISGHATLYWYQQILGQGPKLLIQFQNNGVVDDSQLPKDRFSAERLKGVDSTLKIQPAKLEDSAVYLCASSLVPLASGNTDTQYFGPGTRLTVL.

The gene calls are TRBV20-1 and TRBJ2-7; the TCRdb D gene call, TRBD2, has no DNA to confirm it. The V gene's germline CDR1 is DFQATT and CDR2 SNEGSKA (reference sequence). The CDR3 contains 15 residues. The CDR3 here is CSARVTSGSPHEQYF.